Detailed here is one T cell receptor beta chain. Compared with germline, one end of the junction differs, possibly owing to a read error. Sequencing used immunoSEQ multiplex PCR; TCRdb keeps in-frame clones, though not all of them. The data show roughly 340,000 clones, with 85% to 90% seen just once and over 6% held by the top ten. The Seattle patients joined while their infection was active and were tracked longitudinally afterward. The entry originates in a study of blood T cell repertoires in COVID-19. Looking at the study overall: Sites across the United States, Italy and Spain contributed samples from acute and convalescent COVID-19. In each case, the material was cDNA or gDNA derived from T cells, B-cell-depleted T cells, or PBMCs.

There are 13 residues in the CDR3. This TCR derives from a woman in her 50s with COVID-19, enrolled during active disease. The V gene is TRBV12-3 or TRBV12-4, the J gene TRBJ1-4; 7 nucleotides agree with TRBD1. Sample: peripheral blood. CDR3 coding DNA: TGTACCAGCAGCCCCCAGGGGGATGAAAAACTGTTTTTT. The encoded protein is CTSSPQGDEKLFF.